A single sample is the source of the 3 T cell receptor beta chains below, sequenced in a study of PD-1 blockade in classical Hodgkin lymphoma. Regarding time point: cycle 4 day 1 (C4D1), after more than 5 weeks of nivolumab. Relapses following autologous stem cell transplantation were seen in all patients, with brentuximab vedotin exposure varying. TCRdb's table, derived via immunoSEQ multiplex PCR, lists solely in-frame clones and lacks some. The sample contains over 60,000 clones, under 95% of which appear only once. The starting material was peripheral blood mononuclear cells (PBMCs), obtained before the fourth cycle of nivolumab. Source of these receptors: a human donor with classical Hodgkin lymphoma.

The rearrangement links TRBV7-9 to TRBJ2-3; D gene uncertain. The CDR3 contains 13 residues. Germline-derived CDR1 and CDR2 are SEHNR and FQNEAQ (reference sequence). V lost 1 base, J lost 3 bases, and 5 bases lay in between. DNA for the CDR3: TGTGCCAGCAGCTTAGAGTTGACAGATACGCAGTATTTT. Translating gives CASSLELTDTQYF.

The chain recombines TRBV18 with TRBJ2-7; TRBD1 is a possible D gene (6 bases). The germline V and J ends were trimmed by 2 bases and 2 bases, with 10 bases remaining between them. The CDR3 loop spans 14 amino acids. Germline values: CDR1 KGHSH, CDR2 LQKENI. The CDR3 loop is CASSPGQSAYEQYF. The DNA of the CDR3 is TGTGCCAGCTCACCAGGACAGTCTGCCTACGAGCAGTACTTC.

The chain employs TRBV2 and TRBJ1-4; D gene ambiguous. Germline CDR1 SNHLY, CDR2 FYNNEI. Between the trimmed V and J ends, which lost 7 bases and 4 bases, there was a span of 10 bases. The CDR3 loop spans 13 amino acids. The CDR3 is CASIQSINEKLFF. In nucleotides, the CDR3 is TGTGCCAGCATTCAGTCGATTAATGAAAAACTGTTTTTT.